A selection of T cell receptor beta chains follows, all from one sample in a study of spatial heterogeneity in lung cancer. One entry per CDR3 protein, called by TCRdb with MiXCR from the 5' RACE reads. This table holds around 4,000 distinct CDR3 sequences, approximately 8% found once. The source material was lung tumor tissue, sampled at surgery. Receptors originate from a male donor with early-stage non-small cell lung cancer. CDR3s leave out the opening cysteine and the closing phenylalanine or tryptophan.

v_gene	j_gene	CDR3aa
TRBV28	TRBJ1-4	ASRMERSNEKLF
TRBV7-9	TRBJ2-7	ASSPLDKGYEQY
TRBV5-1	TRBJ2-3	ASRRSGGLDTQY
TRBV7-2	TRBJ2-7	ASSLGGGSPYEQY
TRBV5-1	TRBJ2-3	ASSLAASGATDTQY
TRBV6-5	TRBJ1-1	ASYGVNTEAF
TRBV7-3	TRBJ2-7	ASSPGGSYEQY
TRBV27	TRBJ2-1	ASSLPGEGYNEQF
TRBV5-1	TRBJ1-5	ASSLGQGEGNQPQH
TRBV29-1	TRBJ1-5	SANFGTLSSQPQH
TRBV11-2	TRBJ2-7	ASSRESDSFYEQY
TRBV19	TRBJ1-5	ASSLWTDEGPQH
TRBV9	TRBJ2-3	ASSVKGDTQY
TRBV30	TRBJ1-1	AWSTWRRAHTEAF
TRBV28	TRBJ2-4	ASSFRSGLAKNIQY
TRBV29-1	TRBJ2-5	SAPRAGQETQY
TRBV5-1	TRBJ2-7	ASSLEETFAYEQY
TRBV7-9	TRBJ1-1	ASSLRAGAEAF
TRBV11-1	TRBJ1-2	ASSSTGRDGYT
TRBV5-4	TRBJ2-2	ASSSGTSGSGRELF
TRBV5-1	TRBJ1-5	ASSAGTAINQPQH
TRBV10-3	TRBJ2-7	ASTEQGGREQY
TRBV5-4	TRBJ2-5	ASTSLAGQETQY
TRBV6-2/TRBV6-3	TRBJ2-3	ASSYVLAGATNTQY
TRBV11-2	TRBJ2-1	ASSKGLDGHEQF
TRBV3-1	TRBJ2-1	ASSQDQGWEQF
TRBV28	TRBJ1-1	ASSLNSWGAF
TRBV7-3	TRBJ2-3	ASSFGVADTQY
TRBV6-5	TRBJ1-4	ASRFRGAGEKLF
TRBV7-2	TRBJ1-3	ASSQLGEGDLY
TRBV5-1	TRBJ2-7	ASRDRGSPGTYEQY
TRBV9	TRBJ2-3	ASTFSGAPADTQY
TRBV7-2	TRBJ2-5	ASSILPSQGTQY
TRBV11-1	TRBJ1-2	ASSLGPEVEGYT
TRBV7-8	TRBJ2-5	ASSFSPEETQY
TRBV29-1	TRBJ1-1	SVLTTEAF